This T cell receptor (beta chain) was retrieved from a study of glioma-infiltrating T cells after dendritic cell vaccination. Study in general: The vaccine used monocyte-derived dendritic cells pulsed overnight with autologous tumor lysate.

There are 13 residues in the CDR3. Trimming cost V 4 bases and J 2 bases, with 10 bases left between them. Germline assignment: CDR1 SGHDT and CDR2 YYEEEE. Notes on this clone: The target antigen is unknown.

Data came from immunoSEQ multiplex PCR; TCRdb stores just in-frame clones and leaves some out. The sample records approximately 48,000 clones, around 91% being singletons. Noted time point: after dendritic cell vaccination, including at tumor progression/relapse. Patients had residual fresh-frozen tumor tissue and more than two years of survival data. Study-level points and caveats: Complete blood and tumor specimen sets were limited to few patients.

The source of this sequence is a human donor with glioblastoma. This specimen was blood, taken after dendritic cell vaccination. This sequence joins TRBV5-6 and TRBJ2-7; the D gene is possibly TRBD2 (5 bases). Written as DNA, the CDR3 is TGTGCCAGCAGCACGGGGAGCACCTACGAGCAGTACTTC. Protein product: CASSTGSTYEQYF. Full variable domain (rest looked up from reference TRBV5-6 and TRBJ2-7): DAGVTQSPTHLIKTRGQQVTLRCSPKSGHDTVSWYQQALGQGPQFIFQYYEEEERQRGNFPDRFSGHQFPNYSSELNVNALLLGDSALYLCASSTGSTYEQYFGPGTRLTVT.